This T cell receptor beta chain derives from a study of post-analysis software for immune sequencing data. Turning to the study itself: Several disease courses (relapsing-remitting, secondary progressive and progressive-relapsing) of multiple sclerosis were included. Findings and caveats of the study: Multiple sclerosis patients showed significantly lower normalized Chao1 diversity than controls did. Samples from one preparation batch, clustered by F measure, grouped strongly together. Five TRBV segments (TRBV5-6, TRBV5-1 and TRBV20-1 among them) occurred more frequently in patients than in controls.

For this clonotype: Its antigen remains unidentified.

The authors incorporated unique molecular identifiers into the TCR beta cDNA libraries. Some 500,000 cDNA molecules were obtained per 1 to 10 million input T cells. A single record per CDR3 protein comes from TCRdb applying MiXCR to the PCR reads. The profile covers 700,000 to 800,000 distinct CDR3 sequences, with roughly 29% appearing a single time and about 0.5% taken by the ten largest. Germline CDR1 is DFQATT and CDR2 is SNEGSKA (reference sequence). The CDR3 is 15 amino acids. Germline trimming cut 1 base from V and 6 bases from J; bases unmatched to any gene: 12. V and J are TRBV20-1 and TRBJ2-7; 7 positions agree with TRBD2. Sequencing used blood. The sequence was collected from a girl aged 10-17 years with multiple sclerosis. In DNA form, the CDR3 reads TGCAGTGCTAGAGGTGTCCAGCGGGATTCGGGCGAGCAGTACTTC. Amino acid sequence: CSARGVQRDSGEQYF.